This TCR beta chain derives from a study of cytomegalovirus exposure and HLA in healthy donors (dated by TCRdb to 2015 to 2018). In the study overall: An earlier analysis of approximately 590 of the donors reported more than 250 Gb of sequence data and 117 million unique TCR beta sequences from 150 million to 200 million T cells. Roughly 300 gigabases of sequencing data and approximately 85 million unique TCR sequences were included in an early release covering 550 to 800 HLA-typed donors. Of the 300 to 400 genotyped donors, 81% fell in the genetic ancestry cluster associated with self-reported Caucasian donors. The study was designed to test whether signatures of past pathogen exposure could be identified by cataloging public T cell receptors. The study used immunosequencing to profile the T cell repertoires of 666 subjects and linked those repertoires to cytomegalovirus serostatus. A separate validation cohort of 100 to 150 different subjects was used in addition to the 666-subject first cohort. To predict cytomegalovirus infection status, the study brought together high-throughput TCR immunosequencing, statistical association of individual TCRs with disease status, and machine learning. A later analysis re-examined previously published TCR beta repertoires from roughly 720 donors and added high-resolution HLA genotyping to investigate patterns of TCR occurrence. The later analysis used no new phenotypic data to find candidate immune exposures, relying instead on TCR beta sequences and their occurrence across donors. In an earlier analysis of over 550 of the donors, high-throughput TCR beta sequencing was used to judge whether each TCR beta V gene segment behaved as functional or pseudogenic. Donor age, sex, ethnicity and CMV serostatus were compiled together with the repertoire data. Genome-wide SNP genotypes for about 55% of the roughly 670 donors were used in a later genetic analysis, which treated that subset as a discovery cohort. Every discovery cohort repertoire had been produced on one sequencing platform. Both class I and class II loci were covered by HLA typing, at four-digit resolution. The number of typed donors differed by locus: about 620-640 for A, B, C, DRB1 and DQB1; approximately 520 for DQA1; around 580 for DPA1; and roughly 450 for DPB1. Because of strong linkage in the cohort, five DR-DQ haplotypes were treated as single units for association and clustering. Among 300 to 500 genotyped donors of the cohort, an average of around 220,000 unique TCR beta nucleotide sequences was sequenced per donor, of which approximately 18% were non-productive.

The library was prepared using the immunoSEQ multiplex PCR assay. A mixture of 60 forward primers for TCR Vbeta segments and 13 reverse primers for TCR Jbeta segments was used in the multiplex PCR. The CDR3 region of rearranged TCR beta genes was amplified from genomic DNA by a multiplex PCR assay. The Illumina HiSeq System was used to sequence the amplified TCR beta libraries as 87-base-pair reads. From the authors' description of their analysis: A later analysis counted tens of millions of unique TCR beta chains across the 650 to 700 repertoires, and around 9.9 million of these chains were shared by at least two donors. To remove PCR and sequencing errors, raw reads were error-corrected and collapsed into unique sequences using a nearest-neighbor algorithm that merged closely related sequences. Alignment of CDR3 sequences to IMGT reference sequences was used to assign V, D and J gene segments. Each retained sequence needed at least a six-nucleotide match to both a V gene segment and a J gene segment. A rearrangement was called productive if the CDR3 had no stop codons and remained in frame with V and J, and every other rearrangement was called non-productive. Following IMGT convention, CDR3 was defined as the stretch from the second conserved V-encoded cysteine to the conserved J-encoded phenylalanine. The earlier analysis of approximately 500 of the donors excluded sequences that lacked an unambiguous match to a single V gene segment. An earlier analysis of 500 to 700 of the donors classified V segments as functional when productive rearrangements were above 56.7% and as segregating when the standard deviation between donors was above 5%. A statistical classification framework was built for diagnosing cytomegalovirus status from the catalog of TCR beta chain sequences. In a later analysis, V and J genes were assigned by comparing TCR nucleotide sequences against IMGT/GENE-DB human TR gene sequences. In a later analysis, CDR3 sequences and most-parsimonious VDJ recombination scenarios were assigned using the TCRdist pipeline. A later analysis defined each TCR beta chain by its CDR3 amino acid sequence plus V-gene family, and excluded reads lacking a unique V-gene family. A later analysis removed roughly 590 highly shared, low-generation-probability nucleotide sequences to deal with suspected cross-contamination and a sequencing artifact. In a later analysis, a clonal expansion index for each public chain was calculated from normalized within-repertoire ranks of inferred template counts. Generation probabilities in a later analysis came from a VDJ recombination model fitted to out-of-frame rearrangements, and those results were checked against IGoR. A later analysis scored TCR-TCR, TCR-HLA and TCR-CMV co-occurrence with hypergeometric tests, applying a repertoire-size bias correction to TCR pairs. To estimate false discovery rates, a later analysis permuted the HLA or CMV assignments 20 times. In a later analysis, co-occurring TCRs were grouped with DBSCAN, and TCRdist sequence similarity was added when clustering was performed within HLA-allele-positive subsets. Repertoires with fewer than 30,000 or more than 120,000 public chains, plus five repertoires with anomalous nucleotide sharing, were excluded from co-occurrence clustering. The table comes from immuneACCESS by way of TCRdb, which keeps in-frame sequences with V and J called. Part of the clones is missing from these tables; in studies checked, under half for an unresolved V gene and the rest for unknown reasons. V, J and clone size derive from that table, while D and trimming were established from the DNA sequence. In this sample the table shows roughly 100,000 clones, roughly 60% of which occur a single time. The ten largest clones capture about 6.3% of the sample.

Here is what the overall study found, with its caveats: It was suggested by the authors that the approach could potentially be generalized to other disease states and immunological phenotypes. Over 15 rarely observed V segments, including chromosome 9 orphons, were excluded from the earlier analysis of a few hundred of the donors because counts were too low. A cluster of highly shared sequence variants was judged likely to be a technical artifact of the sequencing pipeline. A further reported finding was that TCR beta sequences accurately predicted the HLA-A and HLA-B alleles for most subjects in the first cohort. According to a later analysis, parvovirus B19, influenza, CMV and Epstein-Barr virus appeared linked to several top co-occurrence clusters. This cohort had only TCR beta chains sequenced, and the lack of alpha or paired-chain data limited which features could be detected. In a later analysis, most CMV-associated TCR beta chains were found to appear HLA-restricted, with HLA associations seemingly driven largely by CMV exposure. The presence/absence analyses assumed that sequencing depth was roughly uniform across donors, and that assumption may not be true. When HLA alleles, especially DR and DQ, strongly co-occurred, attributing TCR associations to individual alleles was difficult. Across donors, most TCR sequences were observed very rarely, whereas some public TCRs were present in many individuals. The only immune exposure information available for the cohort was CMV serostatus. In a later analysis, the rate of TCR association differed among HLA loci, with DRB1 alleles having the most associated TCRs and HLA-C alleles having the fewest. Because HLA typing was unavailable for some donors at each locus, only the typed subset was used in association tests. A total of 150 or so TCR beta chains were listed by the study as associated with cytomegalovirus. A later analysis associated about 16,000 TCR beta sequences with specific HLA alleles at a false discovery rate of 0.05. Some IMGT-functional V segments, including TRBV6-2 and TRBV6-3, could not be told apart with the 87-base-pair reads, so those segments were excluded. A few of the identified cytomegalovirus-associated TCR beta chains were confirmed in vitro to be specific for cytomegalovirus antigens. An association between a missense DCLRE1C variant and V-gene and J-gene trimming of TCR beta chains was found in a later genetic analysis and replicated in an independent cohort. Cytomegalovirus status was reported to be diagnosed by the classifier with high specificity and sensitivity in both the original and validation cohorts. A later analysis found that HLA-associated TCR beta chains were more clonally expanded and had lower generation probabilities than equally common non-associated chains. Broadly in line with IMGT annotations, most TCR beta V segments showed up in productive rearrangements about 87% or about 30% of the time in an earlier analysis of 450 to 750 of the donors. Compared with the 666-donor mean, donors in an Asian-associated ancestry cluster had fewer N-insertions in productive TCRs, according to a later genetic analysis. Correlated functional status among segregating V segments might reflect linkage disequilibrium, but an unknown experimental factor could not be ruled out.

Taken from the germline V gene, the CDR1 and CDR2 loops are SQVTM and ANQGSEA. The CDR3 numbers 11 residues from cysteine through phenylalanine. The DNA shown is the 33-base CDR3, in frame from base 1. The V end loses 7 bases and the J end loses 11 bases, and a stretch of 15 bases separates them. The cohort comprised around 690 healthy bone marrow donors. At the time of sampling, every cohort member was nominally healthy, though immune exposures that went unrecorded were likely present. The donor tested CMV seropositive, placing the donor among the 250 to 350 seropositive members of the cohort. A peripheral blood sample was collected from each donor, and TCR beta sequencing was performed on peripheral blood mononuclear cells. The Qiagen DNeasy Blood Extraction Kit was used to extract genomic DNA from the blood cell samples. Concerning this clone itself: Which antigen it targets is not known. No qualities accompany the bases; no much larger clone lies one base away.

Sequenced material: PBMCs. The V and J genes are TRBV29-1 and TRBJ1-5, and TRBD1 may be the D gene, going by 5 matching bases. This clonotype originated in a boy aged 10-17 years in good health and CMV-seropositive. The DNA sequence is as follows: TGCAGCGCCGAGGCAGGGTCCGCCCAGCATTTT. Translated, it reads CSAEAGSAQHF.